The clone carrying this T cell receptor (beta chain) has just a few counts. What it binds is not known. Specified treatment: oral pan-JAK inhibitor, 5-10 mg twice daily. The sample originates from a study of CD8+ T cells in alopecia areata. Study in general: Treated patients took oral tofacitinib at 5 to 10 mg twice daily.

Study-wide results and limits: With just one nonresponder, it is still uncertain whether baseline CD8+ expansion relates to response. Scalp clonality, along with expanded CD8+ clones among the top 100, was significantly decreased by tofacitinib.

Extracted RNA was reverse transcribed into cDNA, the sequencing template. Measured with immunoSEQ multiplex PCR; TCRdb has only the in-frame clones, and not every one. The profile shows tens of thousands of clones, about two thirds of them singletons. CDR3 size: 9 residues. Germline loops: CDR1 SQVTM, CDR2 ANQGSEA. Between the trimmed V and J ends, which lost 2 bases and 8 bases, there was a span of 1 base. This sequence joins TRBV29-1 and TRBJ2-1; D remains ambiguous. Sample: CD8+ T cells sorted from blood, taken at week 4, from a patient treated with tofacitinib. This clonotype originated in a human donor with alopecia areata. CDR3 coding DNA: TGCAGCGTTGAACATGAGCAGTTCTTC. Its translation: CSVEHEQFF.